This passage covers 9 T cell receptor beta chains from one sample sequenced in a study of OX40 agonist ivuxolimab in advanced cancers. TCRdb's table, derived via immunoSEQ multiplex PCR, lists solely in-frame clones and lacks some. The profile covers 70,000 to 90,000 clones, with roughly nine tenths appearing a single time and approximately 10% taken by the ten largest. The sample was CD4+ or CD8+ T cells sorted from blood, taken in a trial of the OX40 agonist ivuxolimab. Every receptor here comes from an adult with an advanced solid tumor such as melanoma, head and neck, liver or kidney cancer.

The gene calls are TRBV7-4 and TRBJ1-4; possible D gene TRBD1, 5 bases. Germline-derived CDR1 and CDR2 are SGHVT and SQSDAQ. Trimming cost V 4 bases and J 4 bases, with 16 bases left between them. The CDR3 has 16 amino acids. CDR3 protein: CASSSRFPGLNEKLFF. CDR3 sequence (DNA): TGTGCCAGCAGCTCGAGATTTCCGGGACTTAATGAAAAACTGTTTTTT.

CDR3 region: CASSFGWGGADTQYF. In DNA, the CDR3 is TGTGCCAGCAGCTTCGGATGGGGTGGGGCAGATACGCAGTATTTT. V is TRBV7-6 and J is TRBJ2-3, with D unresolved. CDR1 is SGHVS, CDR2 FNYEAQ, per germline. There are 15 residues in the CDR3. The V and J ends lost 3 bases and 4 bases respectively, with 14 bases between them.

V gene TRBV5-1 combines with J gene TRBJ2-7; tentative D call: TRBD2 (5 bases). The CDR3 consists of 14 residues. Germline V gene lookup returns CDR1 SGHRS and CDR2 YFSETQ. V lost 1 base to trimming and J lost 3 bases, with 11 bases between them. CDR3 loop: CASSLRIGDYEQYF. DNA for the CDR3: TGCGCCAGCAGCTTGAGAATCGGGGACTACGAGCAGTACTTC.

The gene calls are TRBV19 and TRBJ2-5; 13 positions match TRBD2. Germline CDR1 reads LNHDA; CDR2 reads SQIVND (reference sequence). The CDR3 has 17 residues. V shed 5 bases, J shed 2 bases, and the junction held 8 bases outside the gene matches. The CDR3 loop reads CASSLRRLAGGQETQYF. In DNA form, the CDR3 reads TGTGCCAGTAGTCTCAGGAGACTAGCGGGGGGTCAAGAGACCCAGTACTTC. Based on the CDR3 plus reference TRBV19 and TRBJ2-5, the full variable domain is DGGITQSPKYLFRKEGQNVTLSCEQNLNHDAMYWYRQDPGQGLRLIYYSQIVNDFQKGDIAEGYSVSREKKESFPLTVTSAQKNPTAFYLCASSLRRLAGGQETQYFGPGTRLLVL.

The V call is TRBV18, the J call TRBJ1-4; D ambiguous. Trimming took 3 bases from V and 3 from J, leaving 11 bases between them. CDR3 length: 15 amino acids. CDR1 is KGHSH and CDR2 is LQKENI in the germline V gene. The CDR3 nucleotides read TGTGCCAGCTCACCTATGCCAGGCCCTAATGAAAAACTGTTTTTT. Residues: CASSPMPGPNEKLFF.

The chain has TRBV5-1 and TRBJ2-7; possibly TRBD1 for D (5 bases). From germline, CDR1 is SGHRS and CDR2 YFSETQ. The CDR3 sequence is 13 residues long. Trimming took off 2 bases at V and 7 bases at J, with 13 bases between the two ends. The CDR3 protein is CASSFQGIGEQYF. The CDR3 DNA follows: TGCGCCAGCAGCTTCCAGGGAATAGGTGAGCAGTACTTC.

The rearrangement links TRBV10-3 to TRBJ2-1; D is perhaps TRBD1 or TRBD2 (5 bases each). The CDR3 extends over 15 amino acids. V dropped 0 bases and J dropped 6 bases, with 12 bases sitting between them. From germline, CDR1 is ENHRY and CDR2 SYGVKD. The CDR3 reads CAISESTRGTNEQFF. CDR3 nucleotides: TGTGCCATCAGTGAGTCGACTCGAGGGACCAATGAGCAGTTCTTC.

This clone has just one count. This sequence joins TRBV5-1 and TRBJ2-7; the match to TRBD2 covers 13 bases. The trim removed 4 bases at V and 2 bases at J, leaving 6 bases unmatched. Germline V gene sequence: CDR1 SGHRS, CDR2 YFSETQ. CDR3 length equals 16 residues. The CDR3 is CASSLETSGRPYEQYF. The CDR3 DNA sequence: TGCGCCAGCAGCCTCGAGACTAGCGGGAGGCCCTACGAGCAGTACTTC.

The CDR3 sequence is CASSHREEGEKLFF. CDR3 DNA: TGCGCCAGCAGCCACAGGGAGGAAGGTGAAAAACTGTTTTTT. The chain couples TRBV5-1 to TRBJ1-4, with TRBD1 as a possible D gene (6 bases). Germline V gene data show CDR1 as SGHRS and CDR2 as YFSETQ. Deletions cut 4 bases from V and 7 bases from J, with 14 bases between. The CDR3 extends over 14 amino acids.